These 23 T cell receptor beta chains were sequenced from one sample in a study of blood T cell repertoires in COVID-19. Some clones are missing from TCRdb's copy, which holds only in-frame ones; the method was immunoSEQ multiplex PCR. The table lists under 500,000 clones, 70% to 90% of them singletons. Sequenced input: PBMCs or T cells enriched from blood (not recorded which). Every receptor here comes from a woman aged 18-30 years with acute COVID-19.

The V gene is TRBV5-5, the J gene TRBJ1-3, with unresolved D. The CDR3 contains 16 residues. Germline CDR1 reads SGHKS; CDR2 reads YYEKEE (reference sequence). Trimming took off 2 bases at V and 2 bases at J, with 14 bases between the two ends. The CDR3 nucleotides read TGTGCCAGCAGCTTTTTAACGGGTGGCGCTGGAAACACCATATATTTT. As protein: CASSFLTGGAGNTIYF.

The V call is TRBV30, the J call TRBJ2-7; TRBD1 is a possible D gene (5 bases). The CDR3 runs 14 residues. Germline V gene data show CDR1 as GTSNPN and CDR2 as SVGIG (reference sequence). The V and J ends lost 0 bases and 0 bases respectively, with 9 bases between them. CDR3 amino acids: CAWSVQADSYEQYF. CDR3 in DNA: TGTGCCTGGAGTGTACAGGCAGACTCCTACGAGCAGTACTTC. The full variable domain, its missing parts supplied by reference TRBV30 and TRBJ2-7, is SQTIHQWPATLVQPVGSPLSLECTVEGTSNPNLYWYRQAAGRGLQLLFYSVGIGQISSEVPQNLSASRPQDRQFILSSKKLLLSDSGFYLCAWSVQADSYEQYFGPGTRLTVT.

The gene calls are TRBV4-3 and TRBJ2-5; possibly TRBD2 for D (7 bases). The CDR3 totals 16 residues. Trimming took 3 bases from V and 2 from J, leaving 16 bases between them. CDR1 is LGHNA and CDR2 is YSLEER in the germline V gene. The CDR3 DNA is TGCGCCAGCAGCCAGAGGGGGGGACTCGTACAAGAGACCCAGTACTTC. This encodes CASSQRGGLVQETQYF.

This clone was found once. In nucleotides, the CDR3 is TGTGCCAGCTCACCACTAACAGGGGTGGGCCCCTACAATGAGCAGTTCTTC. Translating gives CASSPLTGVGPYNEQFF. The rearrangement uses TRBV18 and TRBJ2-1; 7 bases match TRBD1. Germline trimming cut 1 base from V and 2 bases from J; bases unmatched to any gene: 8. This CDR3 is built from 17 residues. Germline CDR1 reads KGHSH; CDR2 reads LQKENI.

In its sample, this clone was seen once. The chain combines TRBV2 with TRBJ2-7; D gene uncertain. Trimming took 3 bases from V and 0 from J, leaving 12 bases between them. The CDR3 sequence is 15 residues long. CDR1 is SNHLY, CDR2 FYNNEI, per germline. CDR3 nucleotide sequence: TGTGCCAGCAGTGATGTTCTACCCCACTCCTACGAGCAGTACTTC. This encodes CASSDVLPHSYEQYF.

For the CDR3, the DNA is TGCGCCAGCAGCCTAACAGATAATGAAAAACTGTTTTTT. The encoded protein is CASSLTDNEKLFF. This chain uses TRBV5-1 with TRBJ1-4; D call uncertain. The CDR3 has 13 residues. Trimming took off 4 bases at V and 4 bases at J, with 8 bases between the two ends. From germline, CDR1 is SGHRS and CDR2 YFSETQ.

The chain has TRBV11-2 and TRBJ2-1, with 8 bases fitting TRBD2. Germline V gives CDR1 SGHAT, CDR2 FQNNGV. The ends lost 5 bases at V and 8 bases at J; junction bases unmatched: 14. CDR3 size: 16 residues. This chain's CDR3 is CASSTLAGRNGDEQFF. CDR3 in DNA: TGTGCCAGCAGCACCTTAGCGGGGCGAAACGGGGATGAGCAGTTCTTC.

This chain joins TRBV5-1 and TRBJ1-2; TRBD1 aligns across 7 bases. Germline V gene lookup returns CDR1 SGHRS and CDR2 YFSETQ. V dropped 4 bases and J dropped 4; count of bases not matched to a gene: 7. CDR3 length: 14 residues. This chain's CDR3 is CASSPGTEAYGYTF. CDR3 DNA sequence: TGCGCCAGCAGCCCTGGGACAGAAGCCTATGGCTACACCTTC.

The V and J genes are TRBV10-3 and TRBJ1-4; 9 bases are a match to TRBD1. Germline CDR1 and CDR2: ENHRY and SYGVKD. This CDR3 comprises 15 residues. V was clipped by 8 bases and J by 0 bases; unmatched bases: 4. CDR3 DNA sequence: TGTGCCATCTCTACAGGGGGCTCAACTAATGAAAAACTGTTTTTT. Translation gives CAISTGGSTNEKLFF.

The table lists this clone with a count of one. The chain recombines TRBV25-1 with TRBJ1-2; D gene ambiguous. Trimming cost V 8 bases and J 5 bases, with 21 bases left between them. This CDR3 contains 15 residues. The germline CDR1 and CDR2 sequences are MGHDK and SYGVNS. The CDR3 reads CASRPWEGEGYGYTF. DNA of the CDR3: TGTGCCAGCCGCCCTTGGGAGGGAGAGGGATATGGCTACACCTTC.

This clone was seen a single time. V gene TRBV19 combines with J gene TRBJ1-5; D possibly corresponds to TRBD1 (6 bases). This CDR3 comprises 15 residues. V was shortened by 9 bases and J by 3 bases, with 18 bases between the two germline ends. Germline CDR1 is LNHDA and CDR2 is SQIVND (reference sequence). CDR3 DNA: TGTGCCAGCCAGGGGAACAGGCGTAACAATCAGCCCCAGCATTTT. It codes for CASQGNRRNNQPQHF.

The chain uses TRBV3-1 (or the pseudogene TRBV3-2) and TRBJ2-7; 10 bases are a match to TRBD1. Germline V gene lookup returns CDR1 LGHDT and CDR2 YNNKEL (reference sequence). V was pared by 4 bases and J by 2 bases, with 5 bases of the junction left unmatched. This CDR3 spans 15 amino acids. CDR3 region: CASSLRGTGAYEQYF. The CDR3, as DNA: TGTGCCAGCAGCCTGAGGGGGACAGGGGCCTACGAGCAGTACTTC.

This clone was detected once. The chain employs TRBV7-9 and TRBJ2-2, with D possibly TRBD2 on 6 matching bases. The CDR3 is 16 amino acids. Germline V lookup: CDR1 SEHNR, CDR2 FQNEAQ (reference sequence). V lost 7 bases to trimming and J lost 1 base, with 16 bases between them. The CDR3 DNA reads TGTGCCAGCACAGATCATAGCGGCAGGAACACCGGGGAGCTGTTTTTT. It yields the protein CASTDHSGRNTGELFF.

The chain combines TRBV30 with TRBJ1-1; a weak D match, TRBD1 (5 bases). Germline assignment: CDR1 GTSNPN and CDR2 SVGIG (reference sequence). The CDR3 has 13 residues. Trimming pared 3 bases from V and 7 bases from J, leaving 15 bases between. Written as DNA, the CDR3 is TGTGCCTGGAGATCGCCAGGGCCCTATGAAGCTTTCTTT. This codes for CAWRSPGPYEAFF.

The CDR3 spells CASSPDWSDEQYF. The CDR3 nucleotides are TGTGCCAGCAGCCCAGACTGGAGCGACGAGCAGTACTTC. The chain joins TRBV5-6 to TRBJ2-7; no firm D call. V dropped 4 bases and J dropped 5 bases, with 13 bases sitting between them. The CDR3 has 13 residues. Germline V lookup: CDR1 SGHDT, CDR2 YYEEEE.

J is TRBJ1-3 and V is TRBV5-1, with 8 bases identical to TRBD1. With 4 bases clipped from V and 0 bases from J, the junction kept 9 bases outside the gene matches. CDR1 and CDR2 from the germline V gene are SGHRS and YFSETQ. The CDR3 contains 17 residues. The CDR3, as DNA: TGCGCCAGCAGCCCTGGGGGGACAGGACTCTCTGGAAACACCATATATTTT. It translates to CASSPGGTGLSGNTIYF.

In this sample, this clone turned up a few times. The V and J genes are TRBV9 and TRBJ1-5; D gene ambiguous. The CDR3 sequence is 15 residues long. Trimming took 4 bases from V and 3 from J, leaving 14 bases between them. CDR1 is SGDLS, CDR2 YYNGEE, per germline. The CDR3 region has the DNA TGTGCCAGCAGCCCCGACGGGGTCACCAATCAGCCCCAGCATTTT. Protein product: CASSPDGVTNQPQHF.

V usage is TRBV3-1 (or the pseudogene TRBV3-2) and J usage is TRBJ1-5; 12 bases align to TRBD1. Trimming removed 4 bases from V and 6 bases from J; junction bases left unmatched: 4. Germline loops: CDR1 LGHDT, CDR2 YNNKEL (reference sequence). This CDR3 has 15 residues. The CDR3 DNA reads as TGTGCCAGCAGCCCAGGGACAGGGGGCCCTCAGCCCCAGCATTTT. This translates into CASSPGTGGPQPQHF.

This clone was observed once. V is TRBV21-1 and J is TRBJ2-5; TRBD1, the D gene given by the table, was not confirmed from the DNA. TRBV21-1 is classified as a pseudogene. This CDR3 has 15 amino acids. The CDR3 DNA follows: TGTGCCAGCAGCAAATTCGACAGGGGAAAAGAGACCCAGTACTTC. It is translated as CASSKFDRGKETQYF.

The chain couples TRBV18 to TRBJ2-4, with TRBD1 matching over 7 bases. V lost 2 bases to trimming and J lost 0 bases; unmatched junction nucleotides: 7. The CDR3 has 17 amino acids. The germline V gene encodes CDR1 KGHSH and CDR2 LQKENI. This chain's CDR3 is CASSPVVGTVAKNIQYF. The DNA for the CDR3 is TGTGCCAGCTCACCAGTCGTAGGGACAGTAGCCAAAAACATTCAGTACTTC.

The chain couples TRBV2 to TRBJ2-7, with 10 positions matching TRBD2. CDR3 length equals 15 residues. Germline V gene data show CDR1 as SNHLY and CDR2 as FYNNEI. The ends lost 5 bases at V and 4 bases at J; junction bases unmatched: 8. This chain's CDR3 is CASSTAISGGYEQYF. CDR3 DNA: TGTGCCAGCAGTACCGCTATTAGCGGGGGGTACGAGCAGTACTTC.

The rearrangement joins TRBV7-9 to TRBJ2-7, with 9 bases aligning to TRBD2. The CDR3 covers 16 residues. Trimming removed 5 bases from V and 4 bases from J; junction bases left unmatched: 12. Germline V CDR1 and CDR2: SEHNR, FQNEAQ (reference sequence). CDR3 sequence (DNA): TGTGCCAGCAGCGCACACACGGGACTAGCTGCTTACGAGCAGTACTTC. Translated: CASSAHTGLAAYEQYF.

The chain employs TRBV7-6 and TRBJ2-2; a weak D match, TRBD2 (5 bases). V dropped 3 bases and J dropped 0 bases, with 8 bases sitting between them. CDR3 size: 15 residues. Germline V gene sequence: CDR1 SGHVS, CDR2 FNYEAQ. The CDR3 loop is CASSFGLANTGELFF. As DNA, the CDR3 is TGTGCCAGCAGCTTCGGACTGGCGAACACCGGGGAGCTGTTTTTT.